The rows below give T cell receptor beta chains drawn from one sample of a study of human T cells and chemical hapten exposure. TCRdb used MiXCR to reprocess the RACE reads, holding one entry per CDR3 protein. The sample records tens of thousands of distinct CDR3 sequences, more than 9.5% being singletons. The sequenced sample was whole blood, obtained in connection with sensitization to the hapten diphenylcyclopropenone (DPC). These receptor sequences come from a man in his forties with alopecia areata. Some clones in this sample may be carry-over from other donors' samples. Each CDR3 is given with its conserved first and last residue. The D gene is left open where the match is weak. The size of a clone is reported for some rows only, either as once, few or many, or as a class for expanded clones.

TRBV5-6	TRBJ2-1	NA	TRBD2	16	CASSLIAGTYYNEQFF	TGTGCCAGCAGCTTAATAGCGGGAACATACTACAATGAGCAGTTCTTC
TRBV6-2/TRBV6-3	TRBJ2-1	NA	NA	15	CASSYSTTGDSEQFF	TGTGCCAGCAGTTACTCGACGACCGGGGACTCCGAGCAGTTCTTC
TRBV19	TRBJ2-2	NA	NA	16	CASSIVGTQNTGELFF	TGTGCCAGTAGTATTGTCGGTACCCAGAACACCGGGGAGCTGTTTTTT
TRBV12-3/TRBV12-4	TRBJ2-3	few	TRBD2	15	CASRRLAASTDTQYF	TGTGCCAGCAGACGACTAGCGGCTAGCACAGATACGCAGTATTTT
TRBV12-3/TRBV12-4	TRBJ2-3	few	TRBD2	16	CASSSEGAGDSDTQYF	TGTGCCAGCAGTTCCGAAGGAGCGGGAGATTCAGATACGCAGTATTTT
TRBV25-1	TRBJ2-4	NA	TRBD1	18	CASSVNRPDRGNRNIQYF	TGTGCCAGCAGTGTAAATCGACCCGACAGGGGAAATAGAAACATTCAGTACTTC
TRBV7-2	TRBJ2-5	few	NA	14	CASSLGGVGETQYF	TGTGCCAGCAGCCTAGGGGGGGTGGGCGAGACCCAGTACTTC
TRBV2	TRBJ2-3	NA	NA	14	CASRERWSTDTQYF	TGTGCCAGCAGAGAGCGCTGGAGCACAGATACGCAGTATTTT
TRBV7-9	TRBJ2-1	few	NA	14	CASSLVDGYNEQFF	TGTGCCAGCAGCTTAGTGGACGGCTACAATGAGCAGTTCTTC
TRBV9	TRBJ2-3	NA	TRBD1	14	CASSSGTAKMGQYF	TGTGCCAGCAGCTCTGGGACAGCGAAGATGGGGCAGTATTTT
TRBV7-2	TRBJ2-7	many	NA	12	CASSLMFREQYF	TGTGCCAGCAGCTTAATGTTTCGGGAGCAGTACTTC
TRBV6-2/TRBV6-3	TRBJ2-3	few	TRBD1	17	CASSYSKSGQSTDTQYF	TGTGCCAGCAGTTACTCGAAATCGGGACAGTCCACAGATACGCAGTATTTT
TRBV6-2/TRBV6-3	TRBJ2-5	NA	TRBD2	13	CASSLASGGTQYF	TGTGCCAGCAGTTTAGCTAGCGGCGGGACCCAGTACTTC
TRBV29-1	TRBJ1-4	few	NA	14	CSVEDPRGGEKLFF	TGCAGCGTTGAAGACCCCAGGGGAGGGGAAAAACTGTTTTTT
TRBV5-4	TRBJ2-6	NA	NA	16	CASSTPLAYGANVLTF	TGTGCCAGCAGCACCCCTCTAGCGTACGGGGCCAACGTCCTGACTTTC
TRBV29-1	TRBJ1-6	few	NA	11	CSVESGTSLHF	TGCAGCGTGGAATCTGGGACTTCCCTCCACTTT
TRBV7-2	TRBJ2-1	NA	NA	15	CASSLSFSSYNEQFF	TGTGCCAGCAGCTTAAGCTTTAGCTCCTACAATGAGCAGTTCTTC
TRBV10-3	TRBJ2-3	NA	NA	13	CAISPVEANAQYF	TGTGCCATCAGCCCCGTGGAGGCCAATGCGCAGTATTTT
TRBV5-6	TRBJ1-4	many	NA	14	CASSPDSEREKLFF	TGTGCCAGCAGCCCGGACAGCGAGAGGGAAAAACTGTTTTTT
TRBV5-1	TRBJ1-2	few	NA	16	CASSLGPGSLGYGYTF	TGCGCCAGCAGCTTGGGCCCCGGAAGCCTCGGCTATGGCTACACCTTC
TRBV11-2	TRBJ1-2	NA	NA	14	CASSLEDSSYGYTF	TGTGCCAGCAGCTTAGAAGACAGCTCCTATGGCTACACCTTC
TRBV3-1	TRBJ1-6	few	TRBD1	16	CASSRIAGTGNSPLHF	TGTGCCAGCAGCCGGATAGCCGGGACAGGGAATTCACCCCTCCACTTT
TRBV6-5	TRBJ2-7	many	NA	13	CASSYWDGYEQYF	TGTGCCAGCAGTTACTGGGACGGATACGAGCAGTACTTC
TRBV7-6	TRBJ2-3	few	NA	16	CASSLAPQLSTDTQYF	TGTGCCAGCAGCTTAGCCCCACAGCTTAGCACAGATACGCAGTATTTT
TRBV27	TRBJ1-4	NA	TRBD1	18	CASSPLWDSDATNEKLFF	TGTGCCAGCAGTCCGCTTTGGGACAGCGACGCAACTAATGAAAAACTGTTTTTT
TRBV7-2	TRBJ2-3	many	NA	17	CASSLARVDFHTDTQYF	TGTGCCAGCAGCTTAGCGCGTGTCGACTTCCACACAGATACGCAGTATTTT
TRBV24-1	TRBJ2-1	NA	TRBD2	14	CATSWGLAGHEQFF	TGTGCCACCAGTTGGGGACTAGCAGGACATGAGCAGTTCTTC
TRBV5-1	TRBJ1-5	few	NA	15	CASSSTGDSNQPQHF	TGCGCCAGCAGCTCGACCGGGGACAGCAATCAGCCCCAGCATTTT
TRBV15	TRBJ2-1	NA	TRBD2	13	CATSTTSGYGQFF	TGTGCCACCAGCACGACTAGCGGGTATGGGCAGTTCTTC
TRBV19	TRBJ2-1	NA	TRBD2	16	CASSMGGGPSYNEQFF	TGTGCCAGTAGTATGGGGGGAGGGCCTTCCTACAATGAGCAGTTCTTC
TRBV20-1	TRBJ2-3	once	NA	16	CSARGVGGSSTDTQYF	TGCAGTGCTAGAGGGGTCGGCGGTTCTAGCACAGATACGCAGTATTTT
TRBV7-2	TRBJ1-4	few	NA	15	CASSLVHATNEKLFF	TGTGCCAGCAGCTTAGTACACGCAACTAATGAAAAACTGTTTTTT
TRBV14	TRBJ1-2	many	TRBD1	14	CASSHALQGDGYTF	TGTGCCAGCAGCCATGCTCTCCAGGGGGATGGCTACACCTTC
TRBV24-1	TRBJ2-3	NA	NA	16	CATSDPSGRGGDTQYF	TGTGCCACCAGTGATCCATCGGGCCGGGGAGGAGATACGCAGTATTTT
TRBV18	TRBJ1-1	NA	NA	15	CASSPEGGGRTEAFF	TGTGCCAGCTCACCGGAAGGGGGTGGTAGGACTGAAGCTTTCTTT
TRBV20-1	TRBJ2-7	few	TRBD2	17	CSARDPLTGTRAYEQYF	TGCAGTGCTAGAGATCCCCTTACCGGGACTAGGGCCTACGAGCAGTACTTC
TRBV15	TRBJ1-4	few	NA	15	CATTPITRSNEKLFF	TGTGCCACCACCCCCATCACACGGTCTAATGAAAAACTGTTTTTT
TRBV21-1	TRBJ2-2	few	NA	15	CASYQTGENTGELFF	TGTGCCAGCTACCAGACAGGGGAAAACACCGGGGAGCTGTTTTTT
TRBV20-1	TRBJ1-1	NA	NA	14	CSASKWAPNTEAFF	TGCAGTGCTAGTAAATGGGCACCGAACACTGAAGCTTTCTTT
TRBV7-8	TRBJ1-4	few	NA	15	CASSLQRGTNEKLFF	TGTGCCAGCAGCCTCCAAAGGGGGACTAATGAAAAACTGTTTTTT
TRBV7-2	TRBJ2-3	NA	NA	14	CASSDSGLLATQYF	TGTGCCAGCAGCGATTCTGGACTGCTTGCTACGCAGTATTTT
TRBV5-1	TRBJ2-3	NA	TRBD2	14	CASSLTGREDTQYF	TGCGCCAGCAGCTTGACGGGGAGGGAAGATACGCAGTATTTT
TRBV6-5	TRBJ2-2	many	NA	14	CASSYRGNTGELFF	TGTGCCAGCAGTTACCGCGGCAACACCGGGGAGCTGTTTTTT
TRBV7-9	TRBJ1-6	many	NA	18	CASSRFGNRGSYNSPLHF	TGTGCCAGCAGCCGTTTTGGGAACCGAGGGTCCTATAATTCACCCCTCCACTTT
TRBV7-6	TRBJ2-7	many	NA	13	CASSLDSSYEQYF	TGTGCCAGCAGCTTGGACAGCTCCTACGAGCAGTACTTC
TRBV5-4	TRBJ2-1	NA	NA	13	CASSLRALNEQFF	TGTGCCAGCAGCTTGAGGGCTCTTAATGAGCAGTTCTTC
TRBV20-1	TRBJ1-3	many	NA	14	CSARVGSSGNTIYF	TGCAGTGCTAGGGTGGGGAGCTCTGGAAACACCATATATTTT